This TCR beta chain was captured in a study of regulatory T cells in long-lasting Graves disease. Both iRepertoire HTBI primers and Arm-PCR of CDR3 regions were used to build the TCR beta libraries. TCRdb ran MiXCR on the multiplex PCR reads and lists one entry per CDR3 protein. The sample comprises 450,000 to 500,000 distinct CDR3 sequences, about a sixth of which are singletons, and 9% to 15% rests with the top ten. The V gene end was trimmed by 6 bases and the J gene end by 2 bases; junction bases not matched to a gene: 4. Per the germline V gene, CDR1 is DFQATT and CDR2 is SNEGSKA (reference sequence). This CDR3 has 13 residues. The time point is: newly diagnosed GD, antithyroid drugs for less than 3 months. Extracted RNA from PBMCs served as the source of the TCR library. Separately, the same data were catalogued under a study of T cells in Graves' hyperthyroidism and ophthalmopathy. In that study: Exclusions: uncontrolled infection, other autoimmune disease, pregnancy, lactation. Blood also contained most expanded thyroid clonotypes above 0.001.

This sequence originates from a man aged 35 to 55 with Graves disease. This rearrangement joins TRBV20-1 to TRBJ1-2, with TRBD1 matching over 9 bases. Sequencing was performed on peripheral blood mononuclear cells (PBMCs), taken at new diagnosis, from a patient treated with antithyroid drugs. CDR3 coding DNA: TGCAGTGCCACAACAGGGGGCAACTATGGCTACACCTTC. It yields the protein CSATTGGNYGYTF.